One sample yielded the 9 T cell receptor beta chains listed below, sequenced in a study of OX40 agonist ivuxolimab in advanced cancers. Data came from immunoSEQ multiplex PCR; TCRdb stores just in-frame clones and leaves some out. The data contain 71,000 or so clones, 93% of them singletons. This specimen consisted of CD4+ or CD8+ T cells sorted from blood, obtained in a trial of the OX40 agonist ivuxolimab. The receptors originated from an adult with an advanced solid tumor such as melanoma, head and neck, liver or kidney cancer.

The gene calls are TRBV21-1 and TRBJ1-1; the D call of TRBD1 is as the table states it, not checked on the DNA. TRBV21-1 represents a pseudogene. CDR3 length: 18 amino acids. For the CDR3, the DNA is TGTGCCAGCAGCAAAGTCCCTTGGGACAGGGAGCTGGGCACTGAAGCTTTCTTT. Protein sequence: CASSKVPWDRELGTEAFF.

V gene TRBV4-3 combines with J gene TRBJ2-7; D not certain. Between the trimmed V and J ends, which lost 1 base and 0 bases, there was a span of 4 bases. There are 13 residues in the CDR3. In germline, CDR1 is LGHNA, CDR2 YSLEER. CDR3 in amino acids: CASSQARSYEQYF. As DNA, the CDR3 is TGCGCCAGCAGCCAAGCTCGCTCCTACGAGCAGTACTTC.

The count of this clone is one. The chain recombines TRBV21-1 with TRBJ2-7; TRBD2, the D gene given by the table, was not confirmed from the DNA. TRBV21-1 is a pseudogene. This CDR3 has 17 residues. CDR3 DNA sequence: TGTGCCAGCAGCTTCGCCGCTAGGCGCGTAGGTCGGGATGGGCAGTACTTC. This translates into CASSFAARRVGRDGQYF.

The rearrangement joins TRBV5-1 to TRBJ1-6; 10 bases are a match to TRBD1. This CDR3 region has 16 residues. The germline V gene encodes CDR1 SGHRS and CDR2 YFSETQ. J was trimmed by 6 bases and V by 5 bases; bases with no gene match: 8. CDR3 loop: CASRFIRDRGNSPLHF. The CDR3 bases are TGCGCCAGCAGATTTATCCGGGACAGGGGTAATTCACCCCTCCACTTT.

The chain recombines TRBV11-2 with TRBJ1-2; 7 positions agree with TRBD1. V lost 1 base to trimming and J lost 4 bases; unmatched junction nucleotides: 3. CDR3 length: 14 residues. CDR1 is SGHAT, CDR2 FQNNGV, per germline. The CDR3 protein is CASSLGQGLYGYTF. DNA of the CDR3: TGTGCCAGCAGCTTAGGACAGGGCCTCTATGGCTACACCTTC.

The rearrangement joins TRBV19 to TRBJ2-1; D possibly corresponds to TRBD2 (7 bases). The CDR3 runs to 15 residues. Trimming left V 5 bases short and J 3 bases short, with 14 bases between. From germline, CDR1 is LNHDA and CDR2 SQIVND (reference sequence). In DNA form, the CDR3 reads TGTGCCAGTAGTTATCCAGGGGAGGGCTACAATGAGCAGTTCTTC. Translation gives CASSYPGEGYNEQFF.

The rearrangement uses TRBV10-3 and TRBJ2-1; D not resolved. In germline, CDR1 is ENHRY, CDR2 SYGVKD. The CDR3 has 13 residues. Trimming left V 3 bases short and J 2 bases short, with 5 bases between. CDR3 loop: CAISDPPYNEQFF. The CDR3 DNA follows: TGTGCCATCAGTGACCCTCCCTACAATGAGCAGTTCTTC.

J is TRBJ2-2 and V is TRBV25-1; D not resolved. This CDR3 has 14 amino acids. The ends were cut back, 4 bases at V and 3 bases at J, with 9 bases in the middle. The germline gives CDR1 MGHDK, CDR2 SYGVNS. The CDR3: CASSARTYTGELFF. The CDR3 bases are TGTGCCAGCAGTGCTCGGACCTACACCGGGGAGCTGTTTTTT.

The chain employs TRBV7-9 and TRBJ2-5; 9 bases fit TRBD2. The V segment lost 2 bases and the J segment 2 bases; nucleotides outside the gene matches: 12. The CDR3 length is 18 residues. CDR1 is SEHNR and CDR2 is FQNEAQ in the germline V gene (reference sequence). For the CDR3, the DNA is TGTGCCAGCAGCTTATGGAGCGGGAGGCCCGCCTGGCAAGAGACCCAGTACTTC. Its protein product is CASSLWSGRPAWQETQYF.